Presented here are 8 T cell receptor beta chains from one specimen sequenced in a study of cytomegalovirus exposure and HLA in healthy donors. Use of 60 Vbeta and 13 Jbeta primers characterized the PCR. Libraries were prepared by immunoSEQ multiplex PCR; TCRdb keeps only in-frame clonotypes and omits some of them. The table lists about 150,000 clones, approximately 79% of them singletons. The sequencing input was PBMCs. These receptors all stem from a man aged 35 to 55 in good health and CMV-seropositive.

V and J are TRBV5-6 and TRBJ1-1; 9 nucleotides agree with TRBD1. The CDR3 consists of 15 residues. Per the germline V gene, CDR1 is SGHDT and CDR2 is YYEEEE. The ends lost 4 bases at V and 4 bases at J; junction bases unmatched: 8. CDR3 in DNA: TGTGCCAGCAGCCGACAGGGGGAGGCGGCCACTGAAGCTTTCTTT. Residues: CASSRQGEAATEAFF. The full variable domain, with the rest looked up from reference TRBV5-6 and TRBJ1-1, is DAGVTQSPTHLIKTRGQQVTLRCSPKSGHDTVSWYQQALGQGPQFIFQYYEEEERQRGNFPDRFSGHQFPNYSSELNVNALLLGDSALYLCASSRQGEAATEAFFGQGTRLTVV.

The rearrangement uses TRBV11-3 and TRBJ2-5, with 7 nucleotides matching TRBD1. The end of the DNA aligns better with TRBJ2-7, so the J call may be wrong. The CDR3 sequence is 14 residues long. CDR1 SGHNT and CDR2 YENEEA come from the germline V gene. The CDR3 sequence is CASSLVRDSYEQYF. The CDR3 DNA reads as TGTGCCAGCAGCTTAGTAAGGGACAGCTACGAGCAGTACTTC.

The V and J genes are TRBV28 and TRBJ1-3; 9 bases are a match to TRBD1. J lost 4 bases, V lost 6 bases, and 7 bases had no gene match. Germline values: CDR1 MDHEN, CDR2 SYDVKM. The CDR3 has 15 amino acids. CDR3 sequence reads: CASRVTGGSGNTIYF. The CDR3 coding sequence is TGTGCCAGCAGGGTTACAGGGGGCTCAGGAAACACCATATATTTT.

The chain has TRBV7-3 and TRBJ1-4; TRBD1 matches 7 bases. CDR1 and CDR2 (germline): SGHTA, FQGTGA. V dropped 5 bases and J dropped 8; count of bases not matched to a gene: 17. The CDR3 is 17 residues long. The DNA for the CDR3 is TGTGCCAGCAGCCCGACAGGGCGGGGGGACGTGGGCGAAAAACTGTTTTTT. The encoded protein is CASSPTGRGDVGEKLFF.

V and J are TRBV11-2 and TRBJ1-3, with a weak D call TRBD1 (5 bases). CDR3 length: 14 amino acids. CDR1 is SGHAT and CDR2 is FQNNGV in the germline V gene. V lost 4 bases and J 4 bases, leaving 11 bases between the germline ends. CDR3 sequence (DNA): TGTGCCAGCAGCTATCAGGGAAACGGAAACACCATATATTTT. Translated, it gives CASSYQGNGNTIYF.

This sequence joins TRBV5-1 and TRBJ1-6; D gene ambiguous. The germline V gene encodes CDR1 SGHRS and CDR2 YFSETQ. This CDR3 has 15 amino acids. Trimming removed 0 bases at V and 6 bases at J, with 10 bases between. The CDR3 here is CASSLGVQPNSPLHF. CDR3 nucleotides: TGCGCCAGCAGCTTGGGTGTACAGCCTAATTCACCCCTCCACTTT.

The genes are TRBV28 and TRBJ1-4; 7 bases match TRBD1. Per germline, CDR1 MDHEN and CDR2 SYDVKM. V lost 5 bases to trimming and J lost 7 bases; unmatched junction nucleotides: 10. The CDR3 extends over 15 amino acids. The CDR3 DNA sequence: TGTGCCAGCAGTCCCGACAGGGCTCGGCTTGAAAAACTGTTTTTT. Residues: CASSPDRARLEKLFF.

The genes are TRBV6-5 and TRBJ1-6; tentative D call: TRBD1 (6 bases). The germline gives CDR1 MNHEY, CDR2 SVGAGI. V was pared by 5 bases and J by 8 bases, with 13 bases between. This CDR3 spans 14 amino acids. The DNA of the CDR3 is TGTGCCAGCAGTGGGGACATTAACGATTCACCCCTCCACTTT. Its translation is CASSGDINDSPLHF.